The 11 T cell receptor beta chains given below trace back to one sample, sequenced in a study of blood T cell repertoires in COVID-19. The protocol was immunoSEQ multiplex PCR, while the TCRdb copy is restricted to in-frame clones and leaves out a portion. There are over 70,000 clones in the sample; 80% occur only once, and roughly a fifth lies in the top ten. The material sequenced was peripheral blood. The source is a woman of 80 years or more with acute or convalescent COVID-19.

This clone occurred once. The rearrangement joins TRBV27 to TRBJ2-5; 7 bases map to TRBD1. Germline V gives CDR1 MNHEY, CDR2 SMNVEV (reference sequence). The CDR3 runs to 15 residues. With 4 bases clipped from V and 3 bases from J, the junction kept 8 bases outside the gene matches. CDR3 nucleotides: TGTGCCAGCAGTTCCCGGGACAGCCTAAAAGAGACCCAGTACTTC. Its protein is CASSSRDSLKETQYF.

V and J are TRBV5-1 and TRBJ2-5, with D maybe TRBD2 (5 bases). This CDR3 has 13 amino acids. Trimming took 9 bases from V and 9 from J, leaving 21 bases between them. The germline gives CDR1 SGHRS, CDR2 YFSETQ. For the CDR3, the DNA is TGCGCCACCCAGCTTGTACGGGGAGCAGCCCAGTACTTC. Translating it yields CATQLVRGAAQYF.

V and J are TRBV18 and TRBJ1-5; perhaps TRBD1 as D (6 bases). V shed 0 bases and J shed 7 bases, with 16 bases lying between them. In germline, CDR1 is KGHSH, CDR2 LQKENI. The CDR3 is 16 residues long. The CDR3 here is CASSPPYGQLGQPQHF. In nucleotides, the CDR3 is TGTGCCAGCTCACCACCGTACGGACAGTTGGGCCAGCCCCAGCATTTT. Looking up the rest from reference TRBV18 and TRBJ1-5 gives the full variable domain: NAGVMQNPRHLVRRRGQEARLRCSPMKGHSHVYWYRQLPEEGLKFMVYLQKENIIDESGMPKERFSAEFPKEGPSILRIQQVVRGDSAAYFCASSPPYGQLGQPQHFGDGTRLSIL.

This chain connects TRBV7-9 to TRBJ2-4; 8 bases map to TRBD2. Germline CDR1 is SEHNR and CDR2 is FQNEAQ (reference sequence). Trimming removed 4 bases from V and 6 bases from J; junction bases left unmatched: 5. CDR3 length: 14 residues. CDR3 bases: TGTGCCAGCAGCTATGGCGGGGGGTTAAACATTCAGTACTTC. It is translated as CASSYGGGLNIQYF.

The CDR3 DNA follows: TGTGCCTGCTTTTCGATCAGGGGGCCGGTCTATGGCTACACCTTC. It yields the protein CACFSIRGPVYGYTF. This rearrangement joins TRBV30 to TRBJ1-2; 8 positions agree with TRBD1. The CDR3 contains 15 residues. Per germline, CDR1 GTSNPN and CDR2 SVGIG (reference sequence). V trimming: 6 bases; J trimming: 4 bases; junction bases outside the gene matches: 13.

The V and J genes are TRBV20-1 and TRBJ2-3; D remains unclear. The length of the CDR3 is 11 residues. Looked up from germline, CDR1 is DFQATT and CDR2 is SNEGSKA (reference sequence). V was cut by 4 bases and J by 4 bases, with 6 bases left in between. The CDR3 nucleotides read TGCAGTGCTACGCAGGCAGATACGCAGTATTTT. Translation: CSATQADTQYF.

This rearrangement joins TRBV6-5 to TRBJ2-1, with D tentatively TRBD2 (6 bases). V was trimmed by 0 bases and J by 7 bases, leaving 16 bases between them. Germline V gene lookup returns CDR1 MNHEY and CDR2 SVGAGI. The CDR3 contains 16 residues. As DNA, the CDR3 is TGTGCCAGCAGTTACTCGTGGCTAACGGGGAGGAATGAGCAGTTCTTC. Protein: CASSYSWLTGRNEQFF.

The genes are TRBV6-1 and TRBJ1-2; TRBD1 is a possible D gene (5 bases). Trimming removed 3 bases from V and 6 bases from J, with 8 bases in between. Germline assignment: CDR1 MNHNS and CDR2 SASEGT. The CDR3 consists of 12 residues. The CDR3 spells CASSDGGNGYTF. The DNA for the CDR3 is TGTGCCAGCAGTGATGGGGGGAATGGCTACACCTTC.

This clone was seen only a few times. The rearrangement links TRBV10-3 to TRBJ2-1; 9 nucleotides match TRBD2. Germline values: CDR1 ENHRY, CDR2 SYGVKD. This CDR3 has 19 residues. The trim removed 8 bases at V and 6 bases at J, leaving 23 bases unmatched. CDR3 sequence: CAIGDLAGVAGEVPNEQFF. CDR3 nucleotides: TGTGCCATCGGCGATTTAGCGGGAGTCGCCGGGGAGGTACCCAATGAGCAGTTCTTC.

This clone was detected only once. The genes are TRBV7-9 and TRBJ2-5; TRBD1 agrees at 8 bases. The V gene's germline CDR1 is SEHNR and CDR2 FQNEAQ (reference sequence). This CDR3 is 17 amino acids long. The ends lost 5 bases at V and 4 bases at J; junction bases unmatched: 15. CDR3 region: CASSRRGMTGAGETQYF. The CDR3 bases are TGTGCCAGCAGCCGGCGGGGCATGACAGGGGCGGGAGAGACCCAGTACTTC.

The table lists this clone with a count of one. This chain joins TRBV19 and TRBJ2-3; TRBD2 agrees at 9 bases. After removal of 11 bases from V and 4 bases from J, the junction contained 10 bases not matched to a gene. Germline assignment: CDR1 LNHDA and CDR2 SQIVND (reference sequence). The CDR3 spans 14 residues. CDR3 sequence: CASESGGPSDTQYF. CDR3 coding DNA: TGTGCCTCGGAAAGCGGGGGGCCTTCAGATACGCAGTATTTT.